These 29 T cell receptor beta chains came from one sample sequenced in a study of human T cells and chemical hapten exposure. TCRdb recomputed calls from the RACE reads with MiXCR, one row per CDR3 protein. Among 150,000 to 200,000 distinct CDR3 sequences listed, under 30% were seen once. Time point described: patch test 3, about 24 weeks after DPC sensitization. Described treatment: therapeutic diphenylcyclopropenone sensitization with weekly scalp DPC. Sequencing used whole blood, obtained in connection with sensitization to the hapten diphenylcyclopropenone (DPC). The source of these receptors is a woman in her thirties or forties with alopecia areata. Some clones in this sample may be carry-over from other donors' samples.

V is TRBV29-1 and J is TRBJ2-3, with D perhaps TRBD2 (6 bases). The CDR3 length is 13 residues. Germline CDR1 is SQVTM and CDR2 is ANQGSEA. The V and J ends lost 4 bases and 1 base respectively, with 9 bases between them. The CDR3 bases are TGCAGCGTTGGGGGAGGAGGCACAGATACGCAGTATTTT. Translation gives CSVGGGGTDTQYF.

V is TRBV7-3 and J is TRBJ2-1; possibly TRBD1 or TRBD2 for D (6 bases each). The CDR3 runs to 13 residues. Trimming cost V 4 bases and J 6 bases, with 10 bases left between them. In germline, CDR1 is SGHTA, CDR2 FQGTGA. CDR3 sequence (DNA): TGTGCCAGCAGCTCAGGAGGGGGCAATGAGCAGTTCTTC. This translates into CASSSGGGNEQFF.

This rearrangement joins TRBV20-1 to TRBJ2-2, with no clear D. The CDR3 runs 15 residues. Trimming removed 1 base from V and 5 bases from J, with 14 bases in between. The germline gives CDR1 DFQATT, CDR2 SNEGSKA (reference sequence). The CDR3 region is CSARGMTDGTGELFF. Written as DNA, the CDR3 is TGCAGTGCTAGAGGTATGACGGACGGAACCGGGGAGCTGTTTTTT.

The J gene is TRBJ2-5, the V gene TRBV28; 11 bases fit TRBD2. This CDR3 has 16 residues. Per germline, CDR1 MDHEN and CDR2 SYDVKM. J was trimmed by 3 bases and V by 5 bases; bases with no gene match: 8. The CDR3: CASSLELAGVKETQYF. As DNA, the CDR3 is TGTGCCAGCAGTCTCGAACTAGCGGGAGTGAAAGAGACCCAGTACTTC.

The chain has TRBV24-1 and TRBJ2-1; perhaps TRBD1 as D (7 bases). The CDR3 is 19 amino acids. Trimming took off 3 bases at V and 2 bases at J, with 22 bases between the two ends. CDR1 is KGHDR, CDR2 SFDVKD, per germline. CDR3 region: CATSDAPLHSGGTYNEQFF. DNA of the CDR3: TGTGCCACCAGTGATGCCCCCCTCCACTCAGGGGGGACCTACAATGAGCAGTTCTTC.

This clonotype has more than one count but fewer than ten. The chain is built from TRBV7-9 and TRBJ2-7; TRBD1 matches 7 bases. This CDR3 comprises 16 residues. V shed 5 bases, J shed 0 bases, and the junction held 10 bases outside the gene matches. Germline V gene lookup returns CDR1 SEHNR and CDR2 FQNEAQ (reference sequence). The CDR3 nucleotides are TGTGCCAGCAGCCCCCCGGGACAGCAGAGCTCCTACGAGCAGTACTTC. Amino acid sequence: CASSPPGQQSSYEQYF.

This clonotype has just a few counts. The J gene is TRBJ1-2, the V gene TRBV20-1, with D perhaps matching TRBD1 (5 bases). This CDR3 is 12 amino acids long. Germline loops: CDR1 DFQATT, CDR2 SNEGSKA (reference sequence). V lost 6 bases and J 5 bases, leaving 13 bases between the germline ends. CDR3 sequence: CSARNGTYGYTF. In DNA form, the CDR3 reads TGCAGTGCGCGTAATGGGACTTATGGCTACACCTTC.

The V call is TRBV7-9, the J call TRBJ2-5; 7 nucleotides align to TRBD1. CDR3 length: 15 amino acids. With 2 bases clipped from V and 1 base from J, the junction kept 4 bases outside the gene matches. Germline loops: CDR1 SEHNR, CDR2 FQNEAQ (reference sequence). In nucleotides, the CDR3 is TGTGCCAGCAGCTTAAAGCCAGGGGGCCAAGAGACCCAGTACTTC. This encodes CASSLKPGGQETQYF.

The rearrangement joins TRBV12-3 or TRBV12-4 to TRBJ1-1; TRBD1 aligns across 7 bases. V gave up 6 bases and J gave up 6 bases; unmatched junction bases: 16. This CDR3 spans 16 amino acids. DNA of the CDR3: TGTGCCAGCAGCTCTGTGAGACAGGGATGGGGATCTGAAGCTTTCTTT. This codes for CASSSVRQGWGSEAFF.

This clonotype was seen many times. V and J are TRBV7-2 and TRBJ1-3; D remains unclear. Germline V lookup: CDR1 SGHTA, CDR2 FQGNSA. V was trimmed by 4 bases and J by 0 bases, leaving 1 base between them. This CDR3 is built from 12 residues. As DNA, the CDR3 is TGTGCCAGCAGCTACTCTGGAAACACCATATATTTT. This sequence encodes CASSYSGNTIYF. The variable domain in full, with the rest retrieved from reference TRBV7-2 and TRBJ1-3, is GAGVSQSPSNKVTEKGKDVELRCDPISGHTALYWYRQSLGQGLEFLIYFQGNSAPDKSGLPSDRFSAERTGGSVSTLTIQRTQQEDSAVYLCASSYSGNTIYFGEGSWLTVV.

The genes are TRBV20-1 and TRBJ1-5; 8 nucleotides align to TRBD1. CDR3 length: 13 residues. Germline CDR1 is DFQATT and CDR2 is SNEGSKA (reference sequence). V dropped 7 bases and J dropped 6; count of bases not matched to a gene: 8. Here the CDR3 DNA reads TGCAGTGTTCCCGACAGGGGAGGTCAGCCCCAGCATTTT. It codes for CSVPDRGGQPQHF.

Only a few counts were recorded for this clonotype. The rearrangement links TRBV12-3 or TRBV12-4 to TRBJ1-1; a weak D match, TRBD1 (5 bases). The CDR3 is 15 amino acids. Deletions cut 3 bases from V and 4 bases from J, with 15 bases between. The CDR3 loop reads CASSLGGVGITEAFF. The CDR3 region has the DNA TGTGCCAGCAGTTTGGGAGGGGTAGGAATCACTGAAGCTTTCTTT.

The rearrangement joins TRBV28 to TRBJ2-1; 8 bases line up with TRBD2. The CDR3 runs to 17 residues. J lost 2 bases, V lost 2 bases, and 8 bases had no gene match. Germline V gene sequence: CDR1 MDHEN, CDR2 SYDVKM. The CDR3 loop is CASSLSVGLAPYNEQFF. As DNA, the CDR3 is TGTGCCAGCAGTTTAAGCGTCGGACTAGCTCCCTACAATGAGCAGTTCTTC. The variable domain in full, completed from reference TRBV28 and TRBJ2-1, reads DVKVTQSSRYLVKRTGEKVFLECVQDMDHENMFWYRQDPGLGLRLIYFSYDVKMKEKGDIPEGYSVSREKKERFSLILESASTNQTSMYLCASSLSVGLAPYNEQFFGPGTRLTVL.

The rearrangement uses TRBV20-1 and TRBJ1-4; 9 nucleotides line up with TRBD1. CDR1 is DFQATT and CDR2 is SNEGSKA in the germline V gene (reference sequence). This CDR3 spans 16 amino acids. Trimming cost V 3 bases and J 3 bases; bases outside gene matches: 8. The CDR3 protein is CSASYTGGRANEKLFF. CDR3 nucleotide sequence: TGCAGTGCTAGTTACACAGGGGGCCGGGCTAATGAAAAACTGTTTTTT.

The chain employs TRBV28 and TRBJ1-5, with D tentatively TRBD1 (6 bases). The germline V gene encodes CDR1 MDHEN and CDR2 SYDVKM. The CDR3 has 14 amino acids. V was clipped by 5 bases and J by 5 bases, with 13 bases between them. In nucleotides, the CDR3 is TGTGCCAGCAGTGTCGGGGGCGAAGATCAGCCCCAGCATTTT. This codes for CASSVGGEDQPQHF. Supplemented by reference TRBV28 and TRBJ1-5, the full variable domain reads DVKVTQSSRYLVKRTGEKVFLECVQDMDHENMFWYRQDPGLGLRLIYFSYDVKMKEKGDIPEGYSVSREKKERFSLILESASTNQTSMYLCASSVGGEDQPQHFGDGTRLSIL.

This rearrangement joins TRBV3-1 to TRBJ1-4; D ambiguous. CDR3 length: 15 residues. Trimming removed 0 bases at V and 8 bases at J, with 13 bases between. Looked up from germline, CDR1 is LGHDT and CDR2 is YNNKEL (reference sequence). The chain's CDR3 is CASSQDGSTPEKLFF. Written as DNA, the CDR3 is TGTGCCAGCAGCCAAGATGGGTCCACACCCGAAAAACTGTTTTTT.

This clonotype occurred a few times. The chain is built from TRBV11-3 and TRBJ2-7; D possibly corresponds to TRBD1 (7 bases). Trimming stripped 5 bases from V and 3 bases from J, with 20 bases between. The germline V gene has CDR1 SGHNT and CDR2 YENEEA. The CDR3 is made up of 16 amino acids. The CDR3 sequence: CASSPGGGTDRYEQYF. As DNA, the CDR3 is TGTGCCAGCAGCCCCGGAGGGGGGACAGATCGCTACGAGCAGTACTTC. The variable domain in full, with the rest retrieved from reference TRBV11-3 and TRBJ2-7, is EAGVVQSPRYKIIEKKQPVAFWCNPISGHNTLYWYLQNLGQGPELLIRYENEEAVDDSQLPKDRFSAERLKGVDSTLKIQPAELGDSAVYLCASSPGGGTDRYEQYFGPGTRLTVT.

This clonotype was counted a few times. J is TRBJ2-7 and V is TRBV29-1; either TRBD1 or TRBD2 may supply D (6 bases each). Germline V CDR1 and CDR2: SQVTM, ANQGSEA. CDR3 length: 13 residues. The V end lost 6 bases, the J end lost 3 bases, and 15 bases lay between the germline ends. The CDR3 loop is CSVGGGMVYEQYF. CDR3 coding DNA: TGCAGCGTCGGGGGCGGGATGGTCTACGAGCAGTACTTC.

This clonotype appeared many times. The J gene is TRBJ2-5, the V gene TRBV29-1; the D gene could be TRBD1 or TRBD2 (6 bases each). The CDR3 runs to 13 residues. Per germline, CDR1 SQVTM and CDR2 ANQGSEA. Deletions cut 5 bases from V and 2 bases from J, with 12 bases between. CDR3 protein: CSVPGGRQETQYF. In nucleotides, the CDR3 is TGCAGCGTTCCCGGGGGCAGGCAAGAGACCCAGTACTTC.

The chain uses TRBV7-2 and TRBJ2-2, with 8 bases lining up with TRBD2. Per the germline V gene, CDR1 is SGHTA and CDR2 is FQGNSA. The CDR3 is 15 amino acids. Germline trimming cut 5 bases from V and 4 bases from J; bases unmatched to any gene: 6. The CDR3 DNA reads as TGTGCCAGCAGCATCGCGGGAGGATTCACCGGGGAGCTGTTTTTT. Amino acid sequence: CASSIAGGFTGELFF.

This clonotype was counted ten times or more. The CDR3 region is CASRNTTSHFELFF. The CDR3 bases are TGTGCCAGCAGGAACACGACTTCTCACTTCGAGCTGTTTTTT. J is TRBJ2-2 and V is TRBV5-5, with D uncertain. Germline values: CDR1 SGHKS, CDR2 YYEKEE (reference sequence). This CDR3 has 14 amino acids. V gave up 5 bases and J gave up 11 bases, with 19 bases separating them.

This chain joins TRBV20-1 and TRBJ2-1; 11 bases match TRBD2. Trimming took 3 bases from V and 0 from J; bases not matched to a gene: 4. Germline V CDR1 and CDR2: DFQATT, SNEGSKA (reference sequence). There are 16 residues in the CDR3. CDR3 bases: TGCAGTGCTAGTGTTAGCGGGAGGGCCTCCTACAATGAGCAGTTCTTC. Its protein product is CSASVSGRASYNEQFF.

This clonotype has more than one count but fewer than ten. The chain has TRBV5-1 and TRBJ2-3; D is undetermined. V was cut by 3 bases and J by 6 bases, with 11 bases left in between. Germline CDR1 reads SGHRS; CDR2 reads YFSETQ. The CDR3 contains 13 residues. CDR3 sequence: CASSSLVMDTQYF. The CDR3 coding sequence is TGCGCCAGCAGCTCCCTCGTGATGGATACGCAGTATTTT.

This clonotype was observed a few times. The chain employs TRBV29-1 and TRBJ2-1; 10 bases are shared with TRBD2. The CDR3 covers 14 residues. Germline CDR1 reads SQVTM; CDR2 reads ANQGSEA. V dropped 6 bases and J dropped 8; count of bases not matched to a gene: 10. The CDR3, as DNA: TGCAGCGTGGCCGGGACTAGCGTTTTCGATGAGCAGTTCTTC. This sequence encodes CSVAGTSVFDEQFF.

The chain carries TRBV20-1 and TRBJ2-6; D remains unclear. The CDR3 covers 13 residues. V lost 5 bases to trimming and J lost 0 bases, with 5 bases between them. CDR1 and CDR2 (germline): DFQATT, SNEGSKA (reference sequence). This CDR3 is CSAPSSGANVLTF. The CDR3 DNA is TGCAGTGCTCCTAGCTCTGGGGCCAACGTCCTGACTTTC.

The V and J genes are TRBV28 and TRBJ1-2; D is uncertain. Germline V gene sequence: CDR1 MDHEN, CDR2 SYDVKM. V was cut by 6 bases and J by 6 bases, with 8 bases left in between. The CDR3 has 11 amino acids. The CDR3 is CASSRYDGYTF. For the CDR3, the DNA is TGTGCCAGCAGCCGATATGATGGCTACACCTTC.

This clonotype was observed a few times. V is TRBV11-1 and J is TRBJ1-4; no clear D. V gave up 5 bases and J gave up 6 bases, with 16 bases separating them. This CDR3 has 15 amino acids. From germline, CDR1 is SGHAT and CDR2 FQDESV (reference sequence). The CDR3 region has the DNA TGTGCCAGCAGCAAACCGGGAACGGCAGATGAAAAACTGTTTTTT. Amino acid sequence: CASSKPGTADEKLFF.

This clonotype has just a few counts. This rearrangement joins TRBV7-3 to TRBJ2-2, with D possibly TRBD1 on 7 matching bases. The V gene lost 5 bases and the J gene lost 7 bases, with 20 bases spanning the gap. The CDR3 is 16 amino acids. In germline, CDR1 is SGHTA, CDR2 FQGTGA. The chain's CDR3 is CASSLSPTGTYGELFF. In nucleotides, the CDR3 is TGTGCCAGCAGCCTCTCCCCGACAGGGACTTACGGGGAGCTGTTTTTT.

V gene TRBV19 combines with J gene TRBJ1-5; 10 bases line up with TRBD1. J lost 4 bases, V lost 0 bases, and 0 bases had no gene match. Germline lookup yields CDR1 LNHDA and CDR2 SQIVND (reference sequence). This CDR3 has 15 amino acids. CDR3 loop: CASSIEGQGNQPQHF. CDR3 nucleotide sequence: TGTGCCAGTAGTATAGAGGGACAGGGGAATCAGCCCCAGCATTTT.